This T cell receptor beta chain was observed in a study of cytomegalovirus exposure and HLA in healthy donors. Whole-study context: Later, an analysis reported that the 95 to 150 validation repertoires had used the same platform as the approximately 600 first-cohort repertoires. Notes on the study in general: TCR beta chains numbering approximately 150 were designated cytomegalovirus-associated.

The repertoire was sequenced with immunoSEQ multiplex PCR; TCRdb's copy has only in-frame clones and lacks some. The sample yields 40,000 to 55,000 clones, 88% seen once. V lost 8 bases to trimming and J lost 1 base; unmatched junction nucleotides: 4. The CDR3 is 13 residues long. Germline CDR1 MNHEY, CDR2 SMNVEV (reference sequence). Of note for this clone: Its antigen remains unknown.

Separate from the approximately 670-subject first cohort, the roughly 120-subject validation cohort was the one that the donors belonged to. This chain joins TRBV27 and TRBJ1-1, with 7 bases identical to TRBD1. The TCR was taken from a woman aged 30 to 39 in good health and CMV-seronegative. What was sequenced was PBMCs. CDR3 in amino acids: CASAGTANTEAFF. The DNA for the CDR3 is TGTGCCAGCGCCGGGACAGCGAACACTGAAGCTTTCTTT.